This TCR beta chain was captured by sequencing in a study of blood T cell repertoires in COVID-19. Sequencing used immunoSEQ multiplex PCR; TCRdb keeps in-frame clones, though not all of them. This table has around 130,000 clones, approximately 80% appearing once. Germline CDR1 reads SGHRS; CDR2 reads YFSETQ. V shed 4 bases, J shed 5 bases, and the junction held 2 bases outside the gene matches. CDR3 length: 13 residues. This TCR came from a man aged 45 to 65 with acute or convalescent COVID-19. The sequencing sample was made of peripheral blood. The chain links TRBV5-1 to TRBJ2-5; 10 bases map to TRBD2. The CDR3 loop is CASSKLAGETQYF. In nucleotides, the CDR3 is TGCGCCAGCAGCAAACTAGCGGGGGAGACCCAGTACTTC.